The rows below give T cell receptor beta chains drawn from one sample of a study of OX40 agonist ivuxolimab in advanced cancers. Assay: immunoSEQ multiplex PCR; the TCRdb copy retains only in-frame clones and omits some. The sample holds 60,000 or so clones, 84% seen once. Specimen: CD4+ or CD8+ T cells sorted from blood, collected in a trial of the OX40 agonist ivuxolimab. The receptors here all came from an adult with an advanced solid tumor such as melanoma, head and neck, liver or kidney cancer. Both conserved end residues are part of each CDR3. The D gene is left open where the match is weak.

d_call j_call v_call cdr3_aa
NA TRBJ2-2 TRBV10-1 CASSPGQSNTGELFF
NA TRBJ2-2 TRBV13 CASSALLGITGELFF
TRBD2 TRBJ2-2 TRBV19 CATKERGTNTGELFF
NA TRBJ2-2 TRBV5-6 CASTSLGDPFTGELFF
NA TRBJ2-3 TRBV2 CASKVGGATDTQYF
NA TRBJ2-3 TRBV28 CASSGNTDTQYF
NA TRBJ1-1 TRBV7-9 CASRPPGTRGAFF
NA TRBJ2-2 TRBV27 CASLGSPGELFF
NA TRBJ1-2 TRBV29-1 CSVLEGVGYTF
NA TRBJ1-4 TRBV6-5 CASSRRGDEKLFF
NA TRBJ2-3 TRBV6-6 CASSWSRDTDTQYF
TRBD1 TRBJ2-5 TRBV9 CASSTSGTGSKETQYF
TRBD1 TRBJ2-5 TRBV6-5 CASSLGTGGRETQYF
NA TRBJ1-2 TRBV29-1 CSVEVAQRVGYGYTF
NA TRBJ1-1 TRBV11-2 CASSFTGGRVTEAFF
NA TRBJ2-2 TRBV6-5 CASSPLRGSGELFF
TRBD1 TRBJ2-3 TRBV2 CASSEVVGTDDTQYF
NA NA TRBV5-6 CASSLWRQAGPGYEQYF
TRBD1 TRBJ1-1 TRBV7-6 CASSLGLGGLDEAFF
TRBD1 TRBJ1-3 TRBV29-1 CSVEGRGPGNTIYF
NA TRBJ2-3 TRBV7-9 CASSLEDTQYF
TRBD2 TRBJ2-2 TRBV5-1 CASSFQRENTGELFF
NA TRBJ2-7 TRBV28 CASSFTDTPYEQYF
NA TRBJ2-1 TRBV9 CASSDRYNEQFF
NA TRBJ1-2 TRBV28 CASSITQGYGYTF
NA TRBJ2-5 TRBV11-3 CASSFGADATETQYF
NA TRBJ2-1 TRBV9 CASSVATSNEQFF
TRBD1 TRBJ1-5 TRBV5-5 CASSLGTGAGQPQHF
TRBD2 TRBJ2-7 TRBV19 CASSLRTSSEQYF
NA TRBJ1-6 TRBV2 CASSDSGAYNSPLHF
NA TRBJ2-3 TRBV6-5 CASSSPGGRDTQYF
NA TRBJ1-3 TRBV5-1 CASSFTESYSGNTIYF
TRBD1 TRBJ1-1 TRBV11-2 CASSLRGDRVDTEAFF
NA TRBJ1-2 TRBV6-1 CASRQSYNYGYTF
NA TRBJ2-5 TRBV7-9 CASSLDPGRRETQYF
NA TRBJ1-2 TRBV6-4 CASSDGGYGYTF
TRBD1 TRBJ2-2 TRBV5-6 CASSRDRGNTGELFF
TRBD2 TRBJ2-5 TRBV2 CASSPATRGAQYF
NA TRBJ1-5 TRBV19 CASSTRQLGANQPQHF
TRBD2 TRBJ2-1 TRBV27 CASSSGTSGRNEQFF
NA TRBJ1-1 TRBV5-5 CASSTTEAFF
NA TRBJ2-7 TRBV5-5 CASSLGLPTYEQYF
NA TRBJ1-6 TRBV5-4 CASSLLQDSPLHF
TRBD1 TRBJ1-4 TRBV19 CASSTDRASEKLFF
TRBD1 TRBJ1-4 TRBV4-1 CASSQGQGALFEKLFF
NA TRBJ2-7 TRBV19 CASSVSGTLSSYEQYF
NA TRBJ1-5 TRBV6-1 CASSDPGVQPQHF
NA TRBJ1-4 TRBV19 CASSMGLWRGATNEKLFF
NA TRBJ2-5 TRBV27 CASSFAYQETQYF
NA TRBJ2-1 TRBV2 CASRLWGRDEQFF
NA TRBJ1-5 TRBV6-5 CASIPGGNQPQHF
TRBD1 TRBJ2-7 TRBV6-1 CASISGTGDTYEQYF
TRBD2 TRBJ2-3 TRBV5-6 CASSPGLAGAADTQYF
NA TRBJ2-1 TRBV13 CASSLGGGYNEQFF
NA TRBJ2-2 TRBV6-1 CASRTGGDTGELFF